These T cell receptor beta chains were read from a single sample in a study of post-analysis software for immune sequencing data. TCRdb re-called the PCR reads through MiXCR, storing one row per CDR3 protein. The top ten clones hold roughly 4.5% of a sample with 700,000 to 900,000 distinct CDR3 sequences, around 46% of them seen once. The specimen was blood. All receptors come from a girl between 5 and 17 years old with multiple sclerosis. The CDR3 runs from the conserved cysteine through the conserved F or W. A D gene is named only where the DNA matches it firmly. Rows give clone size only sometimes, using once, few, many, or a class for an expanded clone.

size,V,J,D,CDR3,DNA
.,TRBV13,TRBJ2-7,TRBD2,CASSLGWSELASYEQYF,TGTGCCAGCAGCTTAGGTTGGAGTGAACTAGCGAGCTACGAGCAGTACTTC
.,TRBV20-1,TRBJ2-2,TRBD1,CSAKQGPGELFF,TGCAGTGCTAAACAGGGGCCCGGGGAGCTGTTTTTT
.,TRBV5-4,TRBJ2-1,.,CASSFTGPYNEQFF,TGTGCCAGCAGCTTTACAGGGCCCTACAATGAGCAGTTCTTC
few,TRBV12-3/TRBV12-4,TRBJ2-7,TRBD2,CASSLAGGPGYEQYF,TGTGCCAGCAGTCTAGCGGGAGGGCCTGGGTACGAGCAGTACTTC
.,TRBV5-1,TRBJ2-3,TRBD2,CASSLSGTQDTQYF,TGCGCCAGCAGCCTGAGCGGGACTCAAGATACGCAGTATTTT
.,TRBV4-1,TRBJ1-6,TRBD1,CASSQDEQGLNSPLHF,TGCGCCAGCAGCCAAGATGAACAGGGGCTTAATTCACCCCTCCACTTT
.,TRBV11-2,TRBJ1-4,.,CASSKGTGEEKLFF,TGTGCCAGCAGCAAGGGGACGGGAGAGGAAAAACTGTTTTTT
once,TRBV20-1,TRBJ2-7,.,CSASRVVNEQYF,TGCAGTGCTAGCCGGGTCGTTAACGAGCAGTACTTC
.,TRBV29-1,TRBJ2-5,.,CSVDQGSETQYF,TGCAGCGTTGACCAGGGAAGCGAGACCCAGTACTTC
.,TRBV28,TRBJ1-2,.,CASSLAPVYGYTF,TGTGCCAGCAGTTTAGCCCCAGTGTATGGCTACACCTTC
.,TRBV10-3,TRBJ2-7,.,CAISEGGLGDTYEQYF,TGTGCCATCAGTGAAGGGGGGTTAGGGGATACCTACGAGCAGTACTTC
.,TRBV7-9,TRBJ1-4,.,CASRSDGPNEKLFF,TGTGCCAGCAGGAGTGACGGACCTAATGAAAAACTGTTTTTT
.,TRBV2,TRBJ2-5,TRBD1,CATSITGGLFQETQYF,TGTGCCACCTCAATCACAGGGGGGCTATTCCAAGAGACCCAGTACTTC
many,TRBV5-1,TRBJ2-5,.,CASSSSGTRQETQYF,TGCGCCAGCAGCTCCAGCGGAACCCGTCAAGAGACCCAGTACTTC
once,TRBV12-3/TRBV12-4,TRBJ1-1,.,CASSPDSAAAEAFF,TGTGCCAGCAGTCCGGACAGCGCGGCCGCTGAAGCTTTCTTT
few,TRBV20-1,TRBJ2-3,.,CSALYTDTQYF,TGCAGTGCCTTATACACAGATACGCAGTATTTT